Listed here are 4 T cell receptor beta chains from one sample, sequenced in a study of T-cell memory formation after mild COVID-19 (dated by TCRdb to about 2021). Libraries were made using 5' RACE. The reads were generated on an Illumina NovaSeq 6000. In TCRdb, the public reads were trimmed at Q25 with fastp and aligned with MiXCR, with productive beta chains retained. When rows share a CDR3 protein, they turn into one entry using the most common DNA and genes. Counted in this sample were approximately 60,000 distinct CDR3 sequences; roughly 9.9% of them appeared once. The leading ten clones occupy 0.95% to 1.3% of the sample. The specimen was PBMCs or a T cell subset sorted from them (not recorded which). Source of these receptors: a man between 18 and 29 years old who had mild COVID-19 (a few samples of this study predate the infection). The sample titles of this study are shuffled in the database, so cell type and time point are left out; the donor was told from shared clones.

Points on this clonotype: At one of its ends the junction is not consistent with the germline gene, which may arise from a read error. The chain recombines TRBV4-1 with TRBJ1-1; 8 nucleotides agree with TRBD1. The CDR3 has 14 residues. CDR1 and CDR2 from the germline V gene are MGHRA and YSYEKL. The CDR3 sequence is CAGSQGQENTEAFF. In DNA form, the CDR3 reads TGCGCCGGCAGCCAGGGACAGGAGAACACTGAAGCTTTCTTT.

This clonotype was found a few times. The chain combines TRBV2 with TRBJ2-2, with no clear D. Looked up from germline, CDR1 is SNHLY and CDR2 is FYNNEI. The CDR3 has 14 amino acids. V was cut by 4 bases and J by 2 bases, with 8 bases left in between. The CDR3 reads CASSGQLNTGELFF. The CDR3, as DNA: TGTGCCAGCAGTGGGCAGCTTAACACCGGGGAGCTGTTTTTT.

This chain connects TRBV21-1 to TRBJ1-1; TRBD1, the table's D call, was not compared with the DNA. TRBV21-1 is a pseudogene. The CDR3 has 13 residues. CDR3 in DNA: TGTGCCAGCAGCAAAGCTCCGGGTTTTGAAGCTTTCTTT. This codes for CASSKAPGFEAFF.

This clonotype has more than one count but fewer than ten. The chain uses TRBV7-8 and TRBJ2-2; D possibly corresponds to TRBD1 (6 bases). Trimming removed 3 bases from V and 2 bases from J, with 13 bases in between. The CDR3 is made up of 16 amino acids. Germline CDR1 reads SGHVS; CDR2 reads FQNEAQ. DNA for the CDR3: TGTGCCAGCAGCTTCGACCAGGGGCTCAACACCGGGGAGCTGTTTTTT. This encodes CASSFDQGLNTGELFF. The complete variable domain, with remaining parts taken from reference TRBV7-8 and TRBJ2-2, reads GAGVSQSPRYKVAKRGQDVALRCDPISGHVSLFWYQQALGQGPEFLTYFQNEAQLDKSGLPSDRFFAERPEGSVSTLKIQRTQQEDSAVYLCASSFDQGLNTGELFFGEGSRLTVL.